Below, one T cell receptor (beta chain) is given with its context. Its antigen is not identified. This sample is part of a study of cytomegalovirus exposure and HLA in healthy donors. Study in general: Earlier sequencing of around 190 million T cells yielded fewer than 140 million unique TCR beta sequences.

PCR amplification relied on 60 Vbeta primers (plus 13 Jbeta primers). TCRdb's copy holds only in-frame clones and misses some; the assay was immunoSEQ multiplex PCR. The sample table includes 90,000 to 150,000 clones. Trimming took off 1 base at V and 6 bases at J, with 12 bases between the two ends. The CDR3 contains 14 residues. Germline CDR1 reads SEHNR; CDR2 reads FQNEAQ (reference sequence). Findings of the study overall: Roughly uniform depth of sequencing across donors was assumed in presence/absence analyses. Cytomegalovirus association was listed for about 160 TCR beta chains. Cytomegalovirus status was reportedly diagnosed by the classifier with high specificity and sensitivity.

The source of this sequence is a man aged 18-30 years in good health and CMV-seronegative. This chain links TRBV7-9 with TRBJ1-2; D might be TRBD1 (6 bases). Specimen: PBMCs. DNA for the CDR3: TGTGCCAGCAGCTTAGAATCCCGGGACAATGGCTACACCTTC. Protein product: CASSLESRDNGYTF.